Sequencing of this T cell receptor beta chain was carried out in a study of blood T cell repertoires in COVID-19. Across the study: From T cells, B-cell-depleted T cells, or PBMCs came the material, which was cDNA or gDNA.

Participants came from 24 US areas, aged about 18 to 100 years. This CDR3 comprises 12 residues. The junction had 5 bases not matched to a gene; V was cut back by 10 bases and J by 6 bases. CDR1 LNHDA and CDR2 SQIVND come from the germline V gene (reference sequence). Authors' analysis steps: Estimation of nucleated cell counts relied on the amplification of reference gene primers. Repertoires were generated with immunoSEQ multiplex PCR, while TCRdb's copy carries only in-frame clones and drops some. The V and J calls and clone size were taken over from that table, and D and trimming were inferred from the DNA. The repertoire includes 350,000 to 550,000 clones, approximately 92% of them detected once, and 1.1% sits in the top ten.

V is TRBV19 and J is TRBJ1-4; 7 bases fit TRBD1. Sequencing was carried out using PBMCs or T cells enriched from blood (not recorded which). The sequence was collected from a man younger than 45 who had recovered from COVID-19. The chain's CDR3 is CATRQGDEKLFF. DNA of the CDR3: TGTGCCACCAGGCAGGGGGATGAAAAACTGTTTTTT.